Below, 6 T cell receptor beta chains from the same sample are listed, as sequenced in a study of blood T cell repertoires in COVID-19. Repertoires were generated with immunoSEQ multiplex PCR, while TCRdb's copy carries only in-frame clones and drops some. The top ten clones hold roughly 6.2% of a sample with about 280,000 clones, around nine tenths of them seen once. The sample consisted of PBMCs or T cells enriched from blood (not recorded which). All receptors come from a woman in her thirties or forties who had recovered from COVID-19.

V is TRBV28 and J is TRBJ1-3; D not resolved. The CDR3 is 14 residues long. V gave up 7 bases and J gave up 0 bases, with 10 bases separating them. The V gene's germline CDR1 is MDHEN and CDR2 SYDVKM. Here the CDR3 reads CASTPPFSGNTIYF. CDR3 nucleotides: TGTGCCAGCACCCCCCCGTTCTCTGGAAACACCATATATTTT. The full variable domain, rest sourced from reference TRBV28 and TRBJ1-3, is DVKVTQSSRYLVKRTGEKVFLECVQDMDHENMFWYRQDPGLGLRLIYFSYDVKMKEKGDIPEGYSVSREKKERFSLILESASTNQTSMYLCASTPPFSGNTIYFGEGSWLTVV.

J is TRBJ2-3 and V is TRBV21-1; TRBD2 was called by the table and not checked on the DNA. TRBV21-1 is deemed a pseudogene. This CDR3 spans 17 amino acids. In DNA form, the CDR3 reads TGTGCCAGCAGCAACCCCAAACTAGCCAATAGAGCAGATACGCAGTATTTT. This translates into CASSNPKLANRADTQYF.

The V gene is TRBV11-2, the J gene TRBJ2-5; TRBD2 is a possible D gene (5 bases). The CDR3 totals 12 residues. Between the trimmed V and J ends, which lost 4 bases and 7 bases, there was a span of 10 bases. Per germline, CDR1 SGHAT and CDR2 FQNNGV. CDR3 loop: CASSSPRGTQYF. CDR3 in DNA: TGTGCCAGCAGCTCCCCCCGGGGGACCCAGTACTTC.

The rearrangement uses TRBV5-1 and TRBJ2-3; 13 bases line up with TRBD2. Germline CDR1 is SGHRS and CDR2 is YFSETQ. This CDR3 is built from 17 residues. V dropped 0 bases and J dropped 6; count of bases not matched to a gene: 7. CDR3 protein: CASSLGGLAGLWDTQYF. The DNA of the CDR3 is TGCGCCAGCAGCTTGGGGGGACTAGCGGGGCTCTGGGATACGCAGTATTTT.

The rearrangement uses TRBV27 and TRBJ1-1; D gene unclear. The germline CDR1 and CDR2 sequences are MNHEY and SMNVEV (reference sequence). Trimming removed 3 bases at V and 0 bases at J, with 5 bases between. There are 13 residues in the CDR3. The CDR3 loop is CASSFTVNTEAFF. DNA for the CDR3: TGTGCCAGCAGTTTCACGGTGAACACTGAAGCTTTCTTT.

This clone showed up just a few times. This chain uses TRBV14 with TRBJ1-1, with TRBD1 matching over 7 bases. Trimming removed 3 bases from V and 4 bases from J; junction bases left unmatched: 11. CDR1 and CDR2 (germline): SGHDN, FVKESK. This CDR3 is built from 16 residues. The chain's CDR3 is CASSHQPPGQSTEAFF. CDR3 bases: TGTGCCAGCAGCCACCAACCTCCGGGACAGAGCACTGAAGCTTTCTTT.